Listed below are T cell receptor beta chains from one sample, sequenced in a study of beta chain features in type 1 diabetes. This table comes from immunoSEQ multiplex PCR, and its TCRdb copy is limited to in-frame clones, with some not included. The sample gives around 600,000 clones, approximately 13% of which show up once; roughly 0.11% is in the top ten. Source material: naive CD4+ T cells from blood. All receptors come from a man aged 25-45 years with type 1 diabetes. CDR3s include the opening cysteine and the closing phenylalanine or tryptophan. A D gene is named only where the DNA matches it firmly.

TRBV10-3,-,CAIMGPGANVLTF
TRBV7-9,-,CASSLAGTGELFF
TRBV2,-,CASSEGGFGNEQFF
TRBV28,-,CASSLGAWGYGYTF
TRBV7-8,-,CASSSWENTEAFF
TRBV5-4,-,CASSLPEGKGRGATDTQYF
TRBV9,-,CASSLSLWGDTQYF
TRBV2,-,CASSVPGANNEQFF
TRBV14,TRBD2,CASSLFSGGLSIDEQFF
TRBV11-2,-,CASSLAGGYNSPLHF
TRBV28,TRBD2,CASSRTSGGYDEQYF
TRBV29-1,TRBD2,CSVRRGGVYEQYF
TRBV10-2,-,CASTTGTSYEQYF
TRBV7-2,TRBD1,CASSWRTPGGSEQYF
TRBV7-2,-,CASSPRETGELFF
TRBV6-5,TRBD1,CASSFRDSTYNEQFF
TRBV30,TRBD1,CACATGTGVFPLHF
TRBV18,-,CASSPVGENYGYTF
TRBV5-4,-,CASSLDIRGTDTQYF
TRBV6-1,-,CASSETYPALHF
TRBV7-9,TRBD1,CASRLGTGVYEQYF
TRBV4-2,-,CASSQDTRNSHLDTQYF
TRBV29-1,TRBD1,CSVAQTGGLGYTF
TRBV4-3,-,CASSQDKWDGYTF
TRBV6-4,-,CASSVGRNYGYTF
TRBV29-1,-,CSVEDFRRRGLQETQYF
TRBV10-3,TRBD1,CAISERDRGGDTQYF
TRBV11-2,-,CASTPQVETGELFF
TRBV4-3,TRBD1,CASSPQGNQPQHF
TRBV7-3,-,CASSPPEAGANVLTF
TRBV6-5,TRBD2,CASSYVAGGAYNEQFF
TRBV28,TRBD1,CASRPHRGQGNQPQHF
TRBV9,-,CASSVGQGLWNTGELFF